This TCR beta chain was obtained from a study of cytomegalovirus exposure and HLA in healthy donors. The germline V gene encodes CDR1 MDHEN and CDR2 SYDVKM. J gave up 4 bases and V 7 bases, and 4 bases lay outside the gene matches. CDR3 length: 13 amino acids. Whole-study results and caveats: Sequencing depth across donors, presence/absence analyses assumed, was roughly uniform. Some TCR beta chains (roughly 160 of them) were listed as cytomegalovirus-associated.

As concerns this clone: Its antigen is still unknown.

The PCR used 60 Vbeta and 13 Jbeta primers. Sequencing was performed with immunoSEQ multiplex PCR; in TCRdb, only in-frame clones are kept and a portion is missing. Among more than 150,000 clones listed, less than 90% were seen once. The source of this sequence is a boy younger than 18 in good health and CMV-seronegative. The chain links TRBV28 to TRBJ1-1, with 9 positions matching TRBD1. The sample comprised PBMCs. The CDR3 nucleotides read TGTGCCAGCAACACAGGGGGCCTCACTGAAGCTTTCTTT. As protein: CASNTGGLTEAFF.